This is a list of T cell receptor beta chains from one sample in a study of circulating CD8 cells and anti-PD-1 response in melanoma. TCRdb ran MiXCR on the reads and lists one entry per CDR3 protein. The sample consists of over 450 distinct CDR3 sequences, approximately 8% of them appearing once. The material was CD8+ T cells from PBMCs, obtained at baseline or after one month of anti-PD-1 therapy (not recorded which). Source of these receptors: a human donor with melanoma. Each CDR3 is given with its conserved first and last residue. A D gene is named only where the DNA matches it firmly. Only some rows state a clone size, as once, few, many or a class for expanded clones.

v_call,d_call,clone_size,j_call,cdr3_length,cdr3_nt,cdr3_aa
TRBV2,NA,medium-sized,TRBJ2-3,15,TGTGCCAGCAGTGAATACGTCAGAGACACAGATACGCAGTATTTT,CASSEYVRDTDTQYF
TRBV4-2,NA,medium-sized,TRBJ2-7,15,TGTGCCAGCAGCCAAGAAGAGGGGTCCCTCGACGAGCAGTACTTC,CASSQEEGSLDEQYF
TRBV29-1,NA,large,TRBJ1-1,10,TGCAGCGTTGTGCAGGTAGAAGCTTTCTTT,CSVVQVEAFF
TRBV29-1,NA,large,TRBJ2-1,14,TGCAGCGTTGAAGCGGGGGGCGACACTAATGAGCAGTTCTTC,CSVEAGGDTNEQFF
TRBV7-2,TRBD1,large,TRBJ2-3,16,TGTGCCAGCAGCTTCGACAGGGGGCAAAACACAGATACGCAGTATTTT,CASSFDRGQNTDTQYF
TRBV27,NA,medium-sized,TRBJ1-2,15,TGTGCCAGCAGTTTATATGGAGGAGCTAACTATGGCTACACCTTC,CASSLYGGANYGYTF
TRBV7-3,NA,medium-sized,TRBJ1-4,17,TGTGCCAGCAGCTTAAAGGACGGACCGAGACCTAATGAAAAACTGTTTTTT,CASSLKDGPRPNEKLFF
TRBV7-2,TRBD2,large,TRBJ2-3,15,TGTGCCAGCAGCCTAACTAGCGGGGTTGGAGATACGCAGTATTTT,CASSLTSGVGDTQYF
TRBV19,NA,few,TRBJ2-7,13,TGTGCCAGTAGCCTCACTAGGGACTACGAGCAGTACTTC,CASSLTRDYEQYF
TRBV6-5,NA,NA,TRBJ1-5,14,TGTGCCTGCGCCCAAGGGTTCGACAATCAGCCCCAGCATTTT,CACAQGFDNQPQHF
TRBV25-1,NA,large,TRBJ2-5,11,TGTGCCAGCAGCTCCTCCCTGACCCAGTACTTC,CASSSSLTQYF
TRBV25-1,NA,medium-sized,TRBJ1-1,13,TGTGCCAGCGCCCGAGGAGGGTACACTGAAGCTTTCTTT,CASARGGYTEAFF
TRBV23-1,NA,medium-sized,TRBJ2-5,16,TGCGCCAGCAGTCTAAGGGAAACAGGACCTCAAGAGACCCAGTACTTC,CASSLRETGPQETQYF
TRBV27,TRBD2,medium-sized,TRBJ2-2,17,TGTGCCAGCAGTTTACTCCGACAGCGGGGCGACACCGGGGAGCTGTTTTTT,CASSLLRQRGDTGELFF
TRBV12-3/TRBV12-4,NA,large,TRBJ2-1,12,TGTGCCAGCAGACTGGTATACAATGAGCAGTTCTTC,CASRLVYNEQFF
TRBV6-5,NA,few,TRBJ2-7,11,TGTGCCAGCACTCTAGGGGGCGAGCAGTACTTC,CASTLGGEQYF
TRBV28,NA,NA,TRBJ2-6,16,TGTGCCATCCGGACAGTTCTCGCTTCTGGGGCCAACGTCCTGACTTTC,CAIRTVLASGANVLTF
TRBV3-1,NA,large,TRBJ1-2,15,TGTGCCAGCAGCCAAGTTCTCCCACCGCTAGACGGCTACACCTTC,CASSQVLPPLDGYTF
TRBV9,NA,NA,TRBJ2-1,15,TGTGCCAGCGGCACCGACAGGACGACCTACAATGGGCAGTTCTTC,CASGTDRTTYNGQFF
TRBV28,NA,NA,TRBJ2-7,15,TGTGCCAGCAGTCTACGTCCCAGACGGTCCCACGAGCAGTACTTC,CASSLRPRRSHEQYF